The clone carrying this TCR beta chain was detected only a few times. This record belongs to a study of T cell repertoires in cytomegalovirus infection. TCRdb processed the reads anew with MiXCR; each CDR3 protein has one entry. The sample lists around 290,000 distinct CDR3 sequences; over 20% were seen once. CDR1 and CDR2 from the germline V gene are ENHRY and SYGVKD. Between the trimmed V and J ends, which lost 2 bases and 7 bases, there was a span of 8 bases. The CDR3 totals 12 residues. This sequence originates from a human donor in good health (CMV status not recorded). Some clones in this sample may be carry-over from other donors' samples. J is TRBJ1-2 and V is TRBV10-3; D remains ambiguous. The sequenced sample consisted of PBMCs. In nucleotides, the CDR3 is TGTGCCATCAGTGAGCCCCCCGCTGGCTACACCTTC. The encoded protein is CAISEPPAGYTF.